The present T cell receptor (beta chain) was sequenced within a study of Graves' ophthalmopathy and Graves' hyperthyroidism. Germline CDR1 reads KGHDR; CDR2 reads SFDVKD. V shed 4 bases and J 4 bases; nucleotides not matched to a gene: 5. CDR3 length: 15 amino acids. RNA transcripts yielded amplified TCR beta CDR3 regions. RT-PCR was first run with HTBI primers, then multiplex PCR in a second round. Each CDR3 protein gets one entry after TCRdb re-called the multiplex PCR reads with MiXCR. The data show 200,000 to 250,000 distinct CDR3 sequences, around 45% seen once. Lactation, pregnancy, uncontrolled infections and other autoimmune diseases were all grounds for excluding patients. Thyroid ultrasound, orbital computed tomography, TRAb, serum thyroxine and clinical symptoms formed the basis of diagnosis.

V and J are TRBV24-1 and TRBJ1-5; TRBD1 matches 8 bases. This TCR came from an adult man with Graves' ophthalmopathy. The sequenced sample was peripheral blood. CDR3 sequence: CATSDRRQGNQPQHF. In DNA form, the CDR3 reads TGTGCCACCAGTGACCGAAGACAGGGGAATCAGCCCCAGCATTTT.